The clone carrying this TCR beta chain was detected a few times. The data were obtained in a study of patients and donors after allogeneic stem cell transplantation. TCRdb ran MiXCR on the RT-PCR reads and lists one entry per CDR3 protein. The sample contains about 960,000 distinct CDR3 sequences, under 20% of which appear only once. The CDR3 has 17 residues. Trimming left V 5 bases short and J 0 bases short, with 14 bases between. Germline CDR1 and CDR2: MNHEY and SMNVEV (reference sequence). Sequenced sample: blood, either unsorted or a sorted T cell fraction (not recorded which). The V and J genes are TRBV27 and TRBJ2-6; D is uncertain. This sequence originates from a human donor who was either an allogeneic HSCT recipient or a stem cell or donor lymphocyte infusion donor (not recorded which). It is not recorded whose cells these are; they may come from a transplant donor. CDR3 protein: CASSLRPRPSGANVLTF. In DNA, the CDR3 is TGTGCCAGCAGTCTCCGGCCAAGGCCCTCTGGGGCCAACGTCCTGACTTTC.